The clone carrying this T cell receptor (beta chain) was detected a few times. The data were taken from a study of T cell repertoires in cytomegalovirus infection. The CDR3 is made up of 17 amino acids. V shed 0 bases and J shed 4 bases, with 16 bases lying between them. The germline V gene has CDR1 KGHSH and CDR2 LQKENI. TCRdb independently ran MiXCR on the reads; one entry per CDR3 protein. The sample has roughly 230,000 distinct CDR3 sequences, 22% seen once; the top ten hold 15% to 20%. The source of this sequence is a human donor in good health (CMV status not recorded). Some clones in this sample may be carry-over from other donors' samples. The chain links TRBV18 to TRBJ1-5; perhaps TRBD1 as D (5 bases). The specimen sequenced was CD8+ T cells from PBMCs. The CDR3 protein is CASSPPGGRSYNQPQHF. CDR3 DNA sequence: TGTGCCAGCTCACCACCTGGGGGAAGGAGTTATAATCAGCCCCAGCATTTT.